This TCR beta chain was retrieved from a study of T cell changes during pregnancy in multiple sclerosis. Germline V CDR1 and CDR2: MNHEY, SVGAGI. The CDR3 runs to 13 residues. V was trimmed by 6 bases and J by 5 bases, leaving 11 bases between them. The protocol was immunoSEQ multiplex PCR, while the TCRdb copy is restricted to in-frame clones and leaves out a portion. The data hold approximately 93,000 clones, with approximately 90% observed a single time. The V and J genes are TRBV6-5 and TRBJ1-5; D perhaps matches TRBD1 (6 bases). The source material was peripheral blood, sampled in the first trimester of pregnancy. The TCR sequence derives from a female donor in good health, enrolled as a control in a pregnancy study. CDR3 bases: TGTGCCAGCAGAAACAGGGCCTATCAGCCCCAGCATTTT. Translated: CASRNRAYQPQHF.